Following are 6 T cell receptor beta chains from one sample sequenced in a study of cytomegalovirus exposure and HLA in healthy donors. Primers included in the PCR were 60 Vbeta and 13 Jbeta primers. Sequenced by immunoSEQ multiplex PCR; TCRdb stores in-frame clones only, minus some. The table shows roughly 140,000 clones, with about 75% occurring only once. Sample: PBMCs. These receptors were obtained from a male donor in good health and CMV-seronegative.

The chain joins TRBV7-9 to TRBJ2-3, with 7 bases that match TRBD1. This CDR3 contains 16 residues. V shed 5 bases and J 0 bases; nucleotides not matched to a gene: 8. Germline V CDR1 and CDR2: SEHNR, FQNEAQ (reference sequence). Here the CDR3 reads CASSEARGRSTDTQYF. CDR3 DNA: TGTGCCAGCAGCGAGGCCAGGGGGAGAAGCACAGATACGCAGTATTTT. Together with reference TRBV7-9 and TRBJ2-3, the CDR3 gives the full variable domain: DTGVSQNPRHKITKRGQNVTFRCDPISEHNRLYWYRQTLGQGPEFLTYFQNEAQLEKSRLLSDRFSAERPKGSFSTLEIQRTEQGDSAMYLCASSEARGRSTDTQYFGPGTRLTVL.

The chain joins TRBV5-1 to TRBJ2-1; 7 bases match TRBD2. The J segment lost 0 bases and the V segment lost 5 bases, leaving 8 bases of the junction unmatched. The CDR3 runs 16 residues. The germline V gene has CDR1 SGHRS and CDR2 YFSETQ. CDR3 loop: CASSFQLASSYNEQFF. DNA for the CDR3: TGCGCCAGCAGTTTCCAACTAGCGAGCTCCTACAATGAGCAGTTCTTC.

The chain couples TRBV30 to TRBJ2-2; possibly TRBD1 for D (5 bases). The CDR3 runs to 13 residues. V lost 4 bases to trimming and J lost 6 bases, with 12 bases between them. The germline gives CDR1 GTSNPN, CDR2 SVGIG (reference sequence). The CDR3 here is CAWNRGDSGELFF. In nucleotides, the CDR3 is TGTGCCTGGAATAGGGGTGACTCCGGGGAGCTGTTTTTT.

The rearrangement links TRBV7-2 to TRBJ2-1; D may be TRBD2 (6 bases). CDR3 length: 13 residues. V lost 7 bases, J lost 3 bases, and 10 bases lay in between. CDR1 is SGHTA and CDR2 is FQGNSA in the germline V gene. CDR3 DNA sequence: TGTGCCAGCATGCGGGGTGTCTACAATGAGCAGTTCTTC. As protein: CASMRGVYNEQFF.

This clone has more than one count but fewer than ten. The chain links TRBV10-3 to TRBJ1-1; possible D gene TRBD1, 6 bases. The CDR3 is made up of 14 amino acids. Germline CDR1 ENHRY, CDR2 SYGVKD. Trimming removed 4 bases from V and 1 base from J, with 10 bases in between. The CDR3 sequence: CAISGGQRNTEAFF. For the CDR3, the DNA is TGTGCCATCAGTGGCGGACAGAGGAACACTGAAGCTTTCTTT.

In its sample, this clone was seen a few times. V gene TRBV11-1 combines with J gene TRBJ2-1, with D possibly matching TRBD2 (5 bases). CDR1 and CDR2 (germline): SGHAT, FQDESV (reference sequence). V lost 2 bases, J lost 6 bases, and 8 bases lay in between. This CDR3 contains 13 residues. The CDR3 here is CASSLFRGNEQFF. The CDR3 DNA follows: TGTGCCAGCAGCTTATTTCGGGGCAATGAGCAGTTCTTC.